The rows below give T cell receptor beta chains drawn from one sample of a study of blood T cell repertoires in COVID-19. TCRdb's table, derived via immunoSEQ multiplex PCR, lists solely in-frame clones and lacks some. The sample gives 300,000 to 350,000 clones, approximately 87% of which show up once; about 6.9% is in the top ten. The sample consisted of peripheral blood. These receptors were obtained from a woman between 50 and 59 years old with COVID-19, enrolled during active disease. The CDR3 runs from the conserved cysteine through the conserved F or W. Fields, in order: clone size, D gene, J gene, V gene, CDR3 protein, CDR3 DNA. D genes are given only for firm matches. Only some rows state a clone size, as once, few, many or a class for expanded clones.

abundance: NA
d_gene: NA
j_gene: TRBJ2-3
v_gene: TRBV3-1/TRBV3-2
CDR3aa: CASSHLGAGADTQYF
CDR3nt: TGTGCCAGCAGCCACCTGGGGGCGGGAGCAGATACGCAGTATTTT

abundance: NA
d_gene: NA
j_gene: TRBJ2-7
v_gene: TRBV3-1/TRBV3-2
CDR3aa: CASSQPGTPDEQYF
CDR3nt: TGTGCCAGCAGCCAACCCGGGACTCCCGACGAGCAGTACTTC

abundance: NA
d_gene: TRBD2
j_gene: TRBJ2-1
v_gene: TRBV7-2
CDR3aa: CASSFSAQSGRGSDEQFF
CDR3nt: TGTGCCAGCAGCTTTAGCGCCCAAAGCGGGAGAGGCTCTGATGAGCAGTTCTTC

abundance: NA
d_gene: NA
j_gene: TRBJ1-2
v_gene: TRBV5-1
CDR3aa: CASSLGEGLDGYTF
CDR3nt: TGCGCCAGCAGCTTGGGGGAGGGTTTGGATGGCTACACCTTC

abundance: NA
d_gene: TRBD1
j_gene: TRBJ1-5
v_gene: TRBV4-1
CDR3aa: CASSQDRGGQGYQPQHF
CDR3nt: TGCGCCAGCAGCCAAGATAGAGGGGGACAGGGTTATCAGCCCCAGCATTTT

abundance: NA
d_gene: NA
j_gene: TRBJ1-5
v_gene: TRBV6-1
CDR3aa: CASSEVSTVLDYSNQPQHF
CDR3nt: TGTGCCAGCAGTGAAGTTTCTACGGTCTTAGATTATAGCAATCAGCCCCAGCATTTT

abundance: NA
d_gene: NA
j_gene: TRBJ2-3
v_gene: TRBV24-1
CDR3aa: CATSAGGRNTDTQYF
CDR3nt: TGTGCCACCAGTGCTGGGGGCCGCAACACAGATACGCAGTATTTT

abundance: NA
d_gene: NA
j_gene: TRBJ1-2
v_gene: TRBV6-5
CDR3aa: CAAGRGGGYTF
CDR3nt: TGTGCCGCGGGGCGGGGCGGCGGCTACACCTTC

abundance: few
d_gene: TRBD2
j_gene: TRBJ2-5
v_gene: TRBV2
CDR3aa: CAIWTSGMEEETQYF
CDR3nt: TGTGCCATCTGGACTAGCGGGATGGAGGAAGAGACCCAGTACTTC

abundance: NA
d_gene: NA
j_gene: TRBJ1-1
v_gene: TRBV14
CDR3aa: CASSHSTEAFF
CDR3nt: TGTGCCAGCAGCCACAGCACTGAAGCTTTCTTT

abundance: NA
d_gene: TRBD1
j_gene: TRBJ2-7
v_gene: TRBV29-1
CDR3aa: CSVVGTGTGEQYF
CDR3nt: TGCAGCGTTGTAGGGACAGGGACGGGTGAGCAGTACTTC

abundance: few
d_gene: NA
j_gene: TRBJ2-1
v_gene: TRBV3-1/TRBV3-2
CDR3aa: CASSILPGTSNNEQFF
CDR3nt: TGTGCCAGCAGCATCCTCCCCGGGACATCGAACAATGAGCAGTTCTTC

abundance: once
d_gene: NA
j_gene: TRBJ2-2
v_gene: TRBV5-4
CDR3aa: CASSGGGGGRTGELFF
CDR3nt: TGTGCCAGCAGCGGGGGGGGCGGAGGAAGGACCGGGGAGCTGTTTTTT

abundance: NA
d_gene: NA
j_gene: TRBJ1-1
v_gene: TRBV6-5
CDR3aa: CASSWRVGVPAFF
CDR3nt: TGTGCCAGCAGTTGGAGGGTGGGGGTTCCGGCTTTCTTT

abundance: NA
d_gene: NA
j_gene: TRBJ2-3
v_gene: TRBV20-1
CDR3aa: CSASKGWTNTDTQYF
CDR3nt: TGCAGTGCTAGTAAGGGCTGGACTAACACAGATACGCAGTATTTT

abundance: NA
d_gene: TRBD1
j_gene: TRBJ2-1
v_gene: TRBV9
CDR3aa: CASSVDGTDYNEQFF
CDR3nt: TGTGCCAGCAGCGTAGACGGGACAGATTACAATGAGCAGTTCTTC

abundance: NA
d_gene: TRBD1
j_gene: TRBJ1-1
v_gene: TRBV6-5
CDR3aa: CASSRTGVTEAFF
CDR3nt: TGTGCCAGCAGCCGGACAGGGGTCACTGAAGCTTTCTTT

abundance: NA
d_gene: NA
j_gene: TRBJ2-2
v_gene: TRBV19
CDR3aa: CASRNRPGRGTGTGELFF
CDR3nt: TGTGCCAGTAGAAATAGACCGGGGAGGGGGACTGGTACCGGGGAGCTGTTTTTT

abundance: NA
d_gene: TRBD2
j_gene: TRBJ2-1
v_gene: TRBV5-1
CDR3aa: CASSSGRVGSYNEQFF
CDR3nt: TGCGCCAGCAGCTCAGGGAGGGTAGGGTCCTACAATGAGCAGTTCTTC

abundance: NA
d_gene: NA
j_gene: TRBJ1-2
v_gene: TRBV7-2
CDR3aa: CASSPVSGSNGYTF
CDR3nt: TGTGCCAGCAGCCCCGTGTCCGGGAGCAATGGCTACACCTTC

abundance: few
d_gene: NA
j_gene: TRBJ1-1
v_gene: TRBV27
CDR3aa: CASSLYGREAEAFF
CDR3nt: TGTGCCAGCAGTTTATACGGCAGGGAAGCTGAAGCTTTCTTT

abundance: NA
d_gene: NA
j_gene: TRBJ2-3
v_gene: TRBV7-2
CDR3aa: CASSPSSGTDTQYF
CDR3nt: TGTGCCAGCAGCCCATCCTCCGGGACAGATACGCAGTATTTT

abundance: NA
d_gene: NA
j_gene: TRBJ2-7
v_gene: TRBV30
CDR3aa: CAWSSFRDNSYEQYF
CDR3nt: TGTGCCTGGAGTTCCTTCCGGGACAACTCCTACGAGCAGTACTTC

abundance: NA
d_gene: NA
j_gene: TRBJ2-1
v_gene: TRBV19
CDR3aa: CASSAGPLRVEQFF
CDR3nt: TGTGCCAGTAGTGCAGGTCCGCTAAGAGTTGAGCAGTTCTTC

abundance: NA
d_gene: NA
j_gene: TRBJ2-3
v_gene: TRBV27
CDR3aa: CASSWSGADTQYF
CDR3nt: TGTGCCAGCAGTTGGTCAGGGGCAGATACGCAGTATTTT

abundance: NA
d_gene: TRBD2
j_gene: TRBJ2-7
v_gene: TRBV7-9
CDR3aa: CASKGTSGGASYEQYF
CDR3nt: TGTGCCAGCAAAGGGACTAGCGGAGGGGCCTCCTACGAGCAGTACTTC

abundance: NA
d_gene: TRBD1
j_gene: TRBJ2-2
v_gene: TRBV4-2
CDR3aa: CASSQDTGGTRGGELFF
CDR3nt: TGTGCCAGCAGCCAAGATACAGGGGGCACTAGGGGCGGGGAGCTGTTTTTT

abundance: NA
d_gene: NA
j_gene: TRBJ2-5
v_gene: TRBV7-9
CDR3aa: CASSPRTGLQETQYF
CDR3nt: TGTGCCAGCAGCCCCCGAACAGGGCTCCAAGAGACCCAGTACTTC

abundance: NA
d_gene: NA
j_gene: TRBJ1-4
v_gene: TRBV5-4
CDR3aa: CASSLTATNEKLFF
CDR3nt: TGTGCCAGCAGCCTTACAGCAACTAATGAAAAACTGTTTTTT

abundance: NA
d_gene: NA
j_gene: TRBJ2-1
v_gene: TRBV4-3
CDR3aa: CASSHGTYNEQFF
CDR3nt: TGCGCCAGCAGCCACGGGACTTACAATGAGCAGTTCTTC

abundance: NA
d_gene: NA
j_gene: TRBJ1-2
v_gene: TRBV12-3/TRBV12-4
CDR3aa: CASGQGLGYGYTF
CDR3nt: TGTGCCAGTGGCCAGGGCCTTGGCTATGGCTACACCTTC

abundance: NA
d_gene: TRBD2
j_gene: TRBJ2-1
v_gene: TRBV4-3
CDR3aa: CASSQDRAGNYNEQFF
CDR3nt: TGCGCCAGCAGCCAAGACCGAGCGGGAAATTACAATGAGCAGTTCTTC

abundance: NA
d_gene: TRBD2
j_gene: TRBJ2-1
v_gene: TRBV14
CDR3aa: CASSQQGLAGIFKFF
CDR3nt: TGTGCCAGCAGCCAACAGGGACTAGCGGGAATTTTTAAGTTCTTC

abundance: once
d_gene: NA
j_gene: TRBJ2-1
v_gene: TRBV6-2/TRBV6-3
CDR3aa: CASSYWSSSSYNEQFF
CDR3nt: TGTGCCAGCAGTTACTGGAGCAGTAGCTCCTACAATGAGCAGTTCTTC

abundance: once
d_gene: NA
j_gene: TRBJ2-7
v_gene: TRBV3-1/TRBV3-2
CDR3aa: CATSGLYEQYF
CDR3nt: TGTGCCACCAGCGGGCTCTACGAGCAGTACTTC

abundance: NA
d_gene: NA
j_gene: TRBJ2-3
v_gene: TRBV15
CDR3aa: CATSRDRVEDTQYF
CDR3nt: TGTGCCACCAGCAGAGACAGGGTGGAGGATACGCAGTATTTT

abundance: NA
d_gene: NA
j_gene: TRBJ2-7
v_gene: TRBV6-5
CDR3aa: CASTPGRHSYEQYF
CDR3nt: TGTGCCAGCACACCAGGGCGACACTCCTACGAGCAGTACTTC

abundance: NA
d_gene: NA
j_gene: TRBJ2-3
v_gene: TRBV7-6
CDR3aa: CASSGEAGRSTDTQYF
CDR3nt: TGTGCCAGCAGCGGAGAGGCAGGGAGGAGCACAGATACGCAGTATTTT

abundance: NA
d_gene: NA
j_gene: TRBJ1-5
v_gene: TRBV19
CDR3aa: CASSIGGPGISNQPQHF
CDR3nt: TGTGCCAGTAGTATAGGAGGGCCGGGAATCTCCAATCAGCCCCAGCATTTT

abundance: NA
d_gene: TRBD1
j_gene: TRBJ2-2
v_gene: TRBV5-1
CDR3aa: CASSTRGPQDTGELFF
CDR3nt: TGCGCCAGCAGCACCAGGGGGCCCCAGGACACCGGGGAGCTGTTTTTT

abundance: NA
d_gene: TRBD2
j_gene: TRBJ2-7
v_gene: TRBV25-1
CDR3aa: CASSASGLVPYEQYF
CDR3nt: TGTGCCAGCAGTGCCAGCGGACTAGTTCCCTACGAGCAGTACTTC

abundance: NA
d_gene: NA
j_gene: TRBJ1-5
v_gene: TRBV5-6
CDR3aa: CASSLGEFRQPQHF
CDR3nt: TGTGCCAGCAGCTTGGGAGAATTTCGTCAGCCCCAGCATTTT

abundance: NA
d_gene: NA
j_gene: TRBJ2-2
v_gene: TRBV7-2
CDR3aa: CASMFGRNTGELFF
CDR3nt: TGTGCCAGCATGTTCGGGAGGAACACCGGGGAGCTGTTTTTT

abundance: NA
d_gene: TRBD1
j_gene: TRBJ1-5
v_gene: TRBV3-1/TRBV3-2
CDR3aa: CASSQAGTGVQPQHF
CDR3nt: TGTGCCAGCAGCCAAGCCGGGACAGGGGTTCAGCCCCAGCATTTT

abundance: NA
d_gene: NA
j_gene: TRBJ2-7
v_gene: TRBV6-6
CDR3aa: CAGHQGPDGEQYF
CDR3nt: TGTGCCGGCCACCAGGGGCCGGATGGGGAGCAGTACTTC

abundance: NA
d_gene: NA
j_gene: TRBJ1-4
v_gene: TRBV7-6
CDR3aa: CASSLMAVTNEKLFF
CDR3nt: TGTGCCAGCAGCTTAATGGCGGTAACTAATGAAAAACTGTTTTTT

abundance: NA
d_gene: TRBD1
j_gene: TRBJ2-3
v_gene: TRBV29-1
CDR3aa: CSANRGGSDTQYF
CDR3nt: TGCAGCGCAAACAGGGGTGGATCAGATACGCAGTATTTT

abundance: NA
d_gene: TRBD2
j_gene: TRBJ2-5
v_gene: TRBV11-2
CDR3aa: CASSTSGSLGGETQYF
CDR3nt: TGTGCCAGCAGCACTAGCGGGAGTCTTGGGGGAGAGACCCAGTACTTC

abundance: NA
d_gene: TRBD2
j_gene: TRBJ2-3
v_gene: TRBV24-1
CDR3aa: CATSDPSGSGDTQYF
CDR3nt: TGTGCCACCAGTGATCCTAGCGGGAGTGGAGATACGCAGTATTTT

abundance: NA
d_gene: NA
j_gene: TRBJ1-1
v_gene: TRBV29-1
CDR3aa: CSVSTGNTEAFF
CDR3nt: TGCAGCGTTAGCACAGGAAACACTGAAGCTTTCTTT

abundance: NA
d_gene: NA
j_gene: TRBJ2-1
v_gene: TRBV5-1
CDR3aa: CASSFGQGNEQFF
CDR3nt: TGCGCCAGCAGCTTCGGGCAGGGCAATGAGCAGTTCTTC

abundance: NA
d_gene: TRBD2
j_gene: TRBJ2-7
v_gene: TRBV4-1
CDR3aa: CASSPLAETSYEQYF
CDR3nt: TGCGCCAGCAGCCCTCTAGCGGAAACCTCCTACGAGCAGTACTTC

abundance: once
d_gene: TRBD1
j_gene: TRBJ1-2
v_gene: TRBV30
CDR3aa: CAWWGQVHGYTF
CDR3nt: TGTGCCTGGTGGGGACAGGTGCATGGCTACACCTTC